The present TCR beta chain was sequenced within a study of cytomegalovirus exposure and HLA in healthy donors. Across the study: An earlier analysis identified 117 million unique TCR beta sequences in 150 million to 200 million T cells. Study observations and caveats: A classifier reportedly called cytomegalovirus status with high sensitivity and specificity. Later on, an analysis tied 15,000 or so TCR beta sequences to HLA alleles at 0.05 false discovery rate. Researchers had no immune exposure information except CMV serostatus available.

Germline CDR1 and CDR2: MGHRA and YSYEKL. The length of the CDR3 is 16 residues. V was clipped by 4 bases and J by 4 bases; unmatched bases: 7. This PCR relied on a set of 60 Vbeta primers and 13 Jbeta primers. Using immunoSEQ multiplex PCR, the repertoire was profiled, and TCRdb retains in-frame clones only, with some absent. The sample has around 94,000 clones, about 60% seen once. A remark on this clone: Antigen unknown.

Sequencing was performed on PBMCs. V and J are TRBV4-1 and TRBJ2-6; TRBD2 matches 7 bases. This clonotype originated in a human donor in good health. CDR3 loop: CASSRGEGTGANVLTF. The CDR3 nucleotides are TGCGCCAGCAGCCGAGGGGAGGGCACCGGGGCCAACGTCCTGACTTTC.